These 26 T cell receptor beta chains were all obtained from the same sample, sequenced in a study of patients and donors after allogeneic stem cell transplantation. TCRdb used MiXCR to reprocess the RT-PCR reads, holding one entry per CDR3 protein. The profile shows about 100,000 distinct CDR3 sequences, approximately 40% of them singletons. Sequenced sample: blood, either unsorted or a sorted T cell fraction (not recorded which). The receptors shown here come from a human donor who was either an allogeneic HSCT recipient or a stem cell or donor lymphocyte infusion donor (not recorded which). It is not recorded whose cells these are; they may come from a transplant donor.

This clonotype occurred a few times. The chain combines TRBV28 with TRBJ2-7; D remains unclear. Germline CDR1 reads MDHEN; CDR2 reads SYDVKM. V lost 4 bases, J lost 3 bases, and 16 bases lay in between. The CDR3 length is 15 residues. CDR3 sequence: CASSSRRNLLYEQYF. In DNA, the CDR3 is TGTGCCAGCAGTTCTCGCAGAAACCTCCTCTACGAGCAGTACTTC.

The CDR3 reads CASSPTGHYNSPLHF. CDR3 sequence (DNA): TGTGCCAGTAGCCCCACCGGACACTATAATTCACCCCTCCACTTT. The V gene is TRBV19, the J gene TRBJ1-6; a possible D gene is TRBD1 (5 bases). Germline CDR1 is LNHDA and CDR2 is SQIVND (reference sequence). The CDR3 covers 15 residues. Trimming took 6 bases from V and 3 from J, leaving 12 bases between them.

V is TRBV4-3 and J is TRBJ2-1; TRBD2 might be the D (5 bases). Trimming pared 1 base from V and 4 bases from J, leaving 11 bases between. The germline gives CDR1 LGHNA, CDR2 YSLEER. This CDR3 has 15 residues. The CDR3 here is CASSQGSGPYNEQFF. CDR3 sequence (DNA): TGCGCCAGCAGCCAAGGGAGCGGCCCGTACAATGAGCAGTTCTTC.

The chain has TRBV7-3 and TRBJ1-2; D remains ambiguous. Trimming left V 1 base short and J 6 bases short, with 9 bases between. The CDR3 has 13 residues. The V gene's germline CDR1 is SGHTA and CDR2 FQGTGA. CDR3 nucleotide sequence: TGTGCCAGCAGCTTAAAGCCGGGAGATGGCTACACCTTC. Its protein is CASSLKPGDGYTF.

A few counts support this clonotype. V gene TRBV5-6 combines with J gene TRBJ2-1; TRBD2 agrees at 7 bases. Germline-derived CDR1 and CDR2 are SGHDT and YYEEEE. The J segment lost 9 bases and the V segment lost 7 bases, leaving 16 bases of the junction unmatched. CDR3 length: 15 residues. The CDR3 is CASRISGKPVGEQFF. The CDR3 nucleotides are TGTGCCAGCCGAATCAGCGGGAAGCCAGTTGGTGAGCAGTTCTTC.

The chain combines TRBV28 with TRBJ2-7; 11 nucleotides align to TRBD2. CDR3 length: 16 residues. The trim removed 2 bases at V and 2 bases at J, leaving 5 bases unmatched. CDR1 and CDR2 from the germline V gene are MDHEN and SYDVKM. In nucleotides, the CDR3 is TGTGCCAGCAGTTTAGTGGGACTAGCGGCGACCTACGAGCAGTACTTC. It translates to CASSLVGLAATYEQYF.

V gene TRBV6-6 combines with J gene TRBJ1-3; D might be TRBD1 (5 bases). There are 15 residues in the CDR3. The V and J ends lost 5 bases and 1 base respectively, with 12 bases between them. Germline CDR1 and CDR2: MNHNY and SVGAGI (reference sequence). The CDR3 reads CASSRDSGSGNTIYF. The CDR3 region has the DNA TGTGCCAGCAGTCGTGACAGCGGGTCTGGAAACACCATATATTTT.

This chain joins TRBV7-9 and TRBJ1-1, with D maybe TRBD1 (5 bases). Germline assignment: CDR1 SEHNR and CDR2 FQNEAQ (reference sequence). The CDR3 is 16 amino acids. The V gene lost 5 bases and the J gene lost 4 bases, with 20 bases spanning the gap. The CDR3 loop reads CASSPEGPRVGTEAFF. CDR3 DNA: TGTGCCAGCAGCCCAGAGGGGCCCAGGGTTGGCACTGAAGCTTTCTTT.

The rearrangement uses TRBV6-2 or TRBV6-3 and TRBJ1-1; D may be TRBD1 (6 bases). Germline V lookup: CDR1 MNHEY, CDR2 SVGEGT. CDR3 size: 15 residues. V was cut by 2 bases and J by 4 bases, with 14 bases left in between. The CDR3 reads CASSYQDRPSTEAFF. The CDR3 DNA reads as TGTGCCAGCAGTTACCAGGACAGACCGAGCACTGAAGCTTTCTTT.

This clonotype was observed a handful of times. V and J are TRBV20-1 and TRBJ1-6, with D maybe TRBD1 (5 bases). This CDR3 region has 15 residues. The V gene lost 1 base and the J gene lost 6 bases, with 13 bases spanning the gap. Germline-derived CDR1 and CDR2 are DFQATT and SNEGSKA (reference sequence). CDR3 loop: CSARVLGVPNSPLHF. CDR3 nucleotides: TGCAGTGCTAGAGTTCTAGGGGTCCCTAATTCACCCCTCCACTTT.

The rearrangement links TRBV30 to TRBJ1-1; no clear D. The V and J ends lost 0 bases and 8 bases respectively, with 13 bases between them. The length of the CDR3 is 13 residues. Germline loops: CDR1 GTSNPN, CDR2 SVGIG (reference sequence). CDR3 coding DNA: TGTGCCTGGAGTGTTGCCCCCGCCCCAGAAGCTTTCTTT. Residues: CAWSVAPAPEAFF.

Concerning this clonotype: An end of the junction differs from the germline gene, which may be a read error. V gene TRBV7-9 combines with J gene TRBJ1-3; TRBD1 might be the D (5 bases). Germline V gene sequence: CDR1 SEHNR, CDR2 FQNEAQ (reference sequence). The CDR3 is made up of 18 amino acids. The CDR3 DNA reads TGTGTCAGCAGCTTAGAGTGGGTCCAGGGAAGAGGAGGAAACACCATATATTTT. Translating gives CVSSLEWVQGRGGNTIYF.

The chain combines TRBV9 with TRBJ2-5, with 9 positions matching TRBD1. V gave up 4 bases and J gave up 4 bases; unmatched junction bases: 11. Germline V gene sequence: CDR1 SGDLS, CDR2 YYNGEE. The length of the CDR3 is 16 residues. The CDR3 nucleotides are TGTGCCAGCAGCTCCTCTCAGACAGGGGGTTTAGAGACCCAGTACTTC. The encoded protein is CASSSSQTGGLETQYF.

In this sample, this clonotype turned up a few times. The V and J genes are TRBV7-2 and TRBJ1-2; the D gene is possibly TRBD1 (6 bases). The CDR3 is 13 residues long. Germline V gene data show CDR1 as SGHTA and CDR2 as FQGNSA. Trimming cost V 5 bases and J 7 bases, with 14 bases left between them. DNA for the CDR3: TGTGCCAGCAGCGTAGACAGGTTCCTTGGCTACACCTTC. The encoded protein is CASSVDRFLGYTF.

The sample holds a few counts of this clonotype. V and J are TRBV6-5 and TRBJ1-2, with 8 bases lining up with TRBD1. The germline V gene has CDR1 MNHEY and CDR2 SVGAGI. There are 15 residues in the CDR3. V trimming: 5 bases; J trimming: 2 bases; junction bases outside the gene matches: 7. DNA for the CDR3: TGTGCCAGCAGTCAAGGACAGGGCGCCAACTATGGCTACACCTTC. Encoded protein: CASSQGQGANYGYTF.

This chain links TRBV20-1 with TRBJ2-7; D not certain. Germline lookup yields CDR1 DFQATT and CDR2 SNEGSKA (reference sequence). The CDR3 spans 15 residues. The germline V and J ends were trimmed by 0 bases and 0 bases, with 12 bases remaining between them. The CDR3 nucleotides are TGCAGTGCTAGAGATCCAGGCGTAACCTCCTACGAGCAGTACTTC. The encoded protein is CSARDPGVTSYEQYF.

The chain carries TRBV3-1 and TRBJ1-2; the D is unclear. This CDR3 contains 16 residues. V lost 1 base and J 4 bases, leaving 16 bases between the germline ends. Germline CDR1 reads LGHDT; CDR2 reads YNNKEL (reference sequence). CDR3 nucleotides: TGTGCCAGCAGCCAAGGGTGGTCCCGGCCTACCTATGGCTACACCTTC. This gives the protein CASSQGWSRPTYGYTF.

The chain combines TRBV5-5 with TRBJ2-7; no firm D call. V was cut by 3 bases and J by 3 bases, with 4 bases left in between. There are 11 residues in the CDR3. Per the germline V gene, CDR1 is SGHKS and CDR2 is YYEKEE (reference sequence). The DNA for the CDR3 is TGTGCCAGCAGCTGGAGCTACGAGCAGTACTTC. It codes for CASSWSYEQYF.

The chain couples TRBV28 to TRBJ2-7; 8 nucleotides line up with TRBD2. The J segment lost 0 bases and the V segment lost 3 bases, leaving 4 bases of the junction unmatched. Germline lookup yields CDR1 MDHEN and CDR2 SYDVKM. The CDR3 runs 15 residues. The CDR3 DNA sequence: TGTGCCAGCAGTTTCATAGCGGGATACTCCTACGAGCAGTACTTC. This gives the protein CASSFIAGYSYEQYF.

This clonotype was observed a few times. The chain has TRBV12-3 or TRBV12-4 and TRBJ1-1; no clear D. This CDR3 region has 15 residues. The V end was cut by 3 bases, the J end by 1 base, with 12 bases between. The CDR3 protein is CASSFPTDANTEAFF. CDR3 bases: TGTGCCAGCAGTTTCCCGACTGATGCGAACACTGAAGCTTTCTTT.

This clonotype was seen only a few times. The chain employs TRBV6-6 and TRBJ2-3; D ambiguous. This CDR3 contains 12 residues. Deletions cut 2 bases from V and 9 bases from J, with 9 bases between. CDR1 and CDR2 from the germline V gene are MNHNY and SVGAGI (reference sequence). CDR3 nucleotides: TGTGCCAGCAGTTACGGGGTTGAGACGCAGTATTTT. Translating gives CASSYGVETQYF.

The chain recombines TRBV12-3 or TRBV12-4 with TRBJ1-2, with 9 nucleotides matching TRBD1. The CDR3 is 12 amino acids. V gave up 6 bases and J gave up 6 bases; unmatched junction bases: 2. CDR3 in DNA: TGTGCCAGCAGCCGGGACAGGGATGGCTACACCTTC. It specifies CASSRDRDGYTF.

This clonotype was recorded only once. The J gene is TRBJ2-7, the V gene TRBV5-1; the match to TRBD1 covers 11 bases. V was clipped by 3 bases and J by 4 bases; unmatched bases: 3. CDR1 and CDR2 from the germline V gene are SGHRS and YFSETQ. This CDR3 contains 14 residues. The CDR3 sequence: CASSWDRGAYEQYF. CDR3 bases: TGCGCCAGCAGCTGGGACAGGGGGGCGTACGAGCAGTACTTC.

This clonotype appeared once. The V call is TRBV6-5, the J call TRBJ2-7, with 8 bases matching TRBD1. Germline lookup yields CDR1 MNHEY and CDR2 SVGAGI. With 5 bases clipped from V and 0 bases from J, the junction kept 3 bases outside the gene matches. The CDR3 runs to 14 residues. In DNA form, the CDR3 reads TGTGCCAGCAGTGGGACAGGCGCCTCCTACGAGCAGTACTTC. Residues: CASSGTGASYEQYF.

This clonotype turned up a few times. The chain has TRBV5-1 and TRBJ1-4; D is unclear. Germline CDR1 and CDR2: SGHRS and YFSETQ. The CDR3 extends over 16 amino acids. The V end was cut by 4 bases, the J end by 0 bases, with 13 bases between. The CDR3 reads CASSPGGLTTNEKLFF. CDR3 coding DNA: TGCGCCAGCAGCCCCGGAGGGTTAACAACTAATGAAAAACTGTTTTTT.

CDR3 in DNA: TGCAGTGCACCGGGGACCCGCAATTCACCCCTCCACTTT. It codes for CSAPGTRNSPLHF. The genes are TRBV20-1 and TRBJ1-6, with a possible D match to TRBD1 (5 bases). The CDR3 covers 13 residues. Trimming removed 6 bases at V and 7 bases at J, with 13 bases between. Looked up from germline, CDR1 is DFQATT and CDR2 is SNEGSKA (reference sequence).